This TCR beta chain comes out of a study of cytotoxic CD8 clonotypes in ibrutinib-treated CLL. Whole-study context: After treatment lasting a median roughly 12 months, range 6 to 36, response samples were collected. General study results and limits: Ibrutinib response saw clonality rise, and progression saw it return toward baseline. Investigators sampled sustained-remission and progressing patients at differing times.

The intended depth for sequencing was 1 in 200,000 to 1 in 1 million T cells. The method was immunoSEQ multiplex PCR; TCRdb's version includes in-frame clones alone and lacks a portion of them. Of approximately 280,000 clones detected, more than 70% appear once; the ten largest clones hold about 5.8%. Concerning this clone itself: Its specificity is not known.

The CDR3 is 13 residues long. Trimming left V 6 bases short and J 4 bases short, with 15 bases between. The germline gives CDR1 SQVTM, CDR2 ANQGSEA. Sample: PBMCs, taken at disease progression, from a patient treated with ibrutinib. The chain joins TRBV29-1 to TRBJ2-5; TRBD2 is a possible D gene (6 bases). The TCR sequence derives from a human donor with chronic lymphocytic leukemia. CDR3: CSVVGGGGETQYF. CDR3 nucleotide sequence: TGCAGCGTGGTCGGGGGAGGTGGAGAGACCCAGTACTTC. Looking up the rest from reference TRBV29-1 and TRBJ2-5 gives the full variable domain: SAVISQKPSRDICQRGTSLTIQCQVDSQVTMMFWYRQQPGQSLTLIATANQGSEATYESGFVIDKFPISRPNLTFSTLTVSNMSPEDSSIYLCSVVGGGGETQYFGPGTRLLVL.